Listed here are 5 T cell receptor beta chains from one sample, sequenced in a study of T cell responses to AZD1222 COVID-19 vaccine listed by TCRdb under 2021. In light of the paper, this sample's time point label describes: baseline before first vaccination. The library was built by means of the immunoSEQ multiplex PCR assay. TCRdb took this table from immuneACCESS and kept in-frame rearrangements with V and J called. Such tables lack part of the clones; where checked against another copy, unresolved V genes explain under half of the gap, and the rest is unexplained. Here the sample has approximately 74,000 clones; over 80% occur a single time. 2.9% of the sample rests with the top ten. The material was peripheral blood, obtained on day 0 of AZD1222 vaccination. These receptors originate from an adult in good health.

This clone showed up just once. The V gene is TRBV13, the J gene TRBJ2-7, with TRBD1 as a possible D gene (5 bases). CDR1 and CDR2 from the germline V gene are PRHDT and FYEKMQ (reference sequence). Trimming stripped 5 bases from V and 5 bases from J, with 16 bases between. This CDR3 region has 14 residues. CDR3: CASSPEQARHEQYF. The CDR3 bases are TGTGCCAGCAGCCCCGAACAGGCCCGGCACGAGCAGTACTTC. Full variable domain (outside the CDR3, taken from reference TRBV13 and TRBJ2-7): AAGVIQSPRHLIKEKRETATLKCYPIPRHDTVYWYQQGPGQDPQFLISFYEKMQSDKGSIPDRFSAQQFSDYHSELNMSSLELGDSALYFCASSPEQARHEQYFGPGTRLTVT.

The CDR3: CASSLDSRTYEQYF. CDR3 bases: TGTGCCAGCAGCTTAGATTCGAGGACCTACGAGCAGTACTTC. The V and J genes are TRBV7-2 and TRBJ2-7; no clear D gene. V lost 1 base to trimming and J lost 2 bases, with 9 bases between them. The CDR3 is 14 amino acids. Germline V gene lookup returns CDR1 SGHTA and CDR2 FQGNSA.

V is TRBV5-8 and J is TRBJ1-2; 8 bases align to TRBD1. This CDR3 region has 15 residues. Losses at the gene ends were 4 bases for V and 2 bases for J; bases not matched to a gene: 7. CDR1 is SGHTS, CDR2 YDEGEE, per germline. CDR3: CASSRDRQQNYGYTF. In DNA form, the CDR3 reads TGTGCCAGCAGCCGGGACAGGCAACAAAACTATGGCTACACCTTC.

This clone occurred a few times. This sequence joins TRBV10-2 and TRBJ1-6; D not certain. The CDR3 has 13 residues. Germline V CDR1 and CDR2: WSHSY, SAAADI. The V end was cut by 0 bases, the J end by 13 bases, with 10 bases between. CDR3 nucleotide sequence: TGCGCCAGCAGTGAGTCGAGAGGGAACCCCCTCCACTTT. Translated, it gives CASSESRGNPLHF.

V gene TRBV4-2 combines with J gene TRBJ1-3; tentative D call: TRBD1 (6 bases). Germline V gives CDR1 LGHNA, CDR2 YNFKEQ. Trimming stripped 0 bases from V and 4 bases from J, with 10 bases between. This CDR3 comprises 15 residues. The CDR3 nucleotides are TGTGCCAGCAGCCAAGATTGGGGGCCAGGAAACACCATATATTTT. It translates to CASSQDWGPGNTIYF.